This TCR beta chain was retrieved from a study of T cells in Graves' hyperthyroidism and ophthalmopathy. As for this clonotype: Its specificity is unknown.

General study points: A median around 6.8 months before onset, the model predicted ophthalmopathy.

CDR3 size: 16 residues. Germline V gene sequence: CDR1 SQVTM, CDR2 ANQGSEA. With V trimmed by 5 bases and J by 0 bases, 10 bases remained unmatched. RNA transcripts yielded amplified TCR beta CDR3 regions. A first-round RT-PCR of the TCR CDR3 used the HTBI primer set. TCRdb recomputed calls from the multiplex PCR reads with MiXCR, one row per CDR3 protein. The profile covers about 400,000 distinct CDR3 sequences, with about 15% appearing a single time and 25% to 30% taken by the ten largest. Any symptoms of ophthalmopathy came after the first hyperthyroidism diagnosis, from which the blood sample dates.

The genes are TRBV29-1 and TRBJ1-5; 7 bases line up with TRBD1. Material: blood. The TCR was taken from a woman between 18 and 29 years old with Graves' hyperthyroidism that later progressed to Graves' ophthalmopathy. The CDR3 sequence: CSVLSEGTDSNQPQHF. The CDR3, as DNA: TGCAGCGTTCTTTCAGAGGGGACAGATAGCAATCAGCCCCAGCATTTT.